The present T cell receptor beta chain was sequenced within a study of cytotoxic CD8 clonotypes in ibrutinib-treated CLL. Study-level background: The samples contained a few hundred thousand productive templates on average. They also contained an average of about 100,000 productive rearrangements.

Notes on this clone: Its antigen is still unknown.

From cryopreserved PBMCs came about 2 micrograms of genomic DNA used for TCR beta libraries. A 1 in 200,000 to 1 in 1 million T cell depth was the sequencing target. Some clones are missing from TCRdb's copy, which holds only in-frame ones; the method was immunoSEQ multiplex PCR. The repertoire holds about 130,000 clones, with approximately 85% as singletons. CDR1 and CDR2 from the germline V gene are LNHNV and YYDKDF (reference sequence). The CDR3 totals 15 residues. V shed 0 bases and J shed 10 bases, with 13 bases lying between them. Whole-study findings and limits: Against age-matched healthy donors, baseline clonality ran higher and tracked circulating CD8+ T-cell counts.

The receptor comes from a human donor with chronic lymphocytic leukemia. This material consisted of PBMCs, taken after 24 months of ibrutinib treatment. The rearrangement links TRBV15 to TRBJ1-6; D not certain. CDR3 nucleotides: TGTGCCACCAGCAGAGATAGGCAGTCAGACTCACCCCTCCACTTT. Translated: CATSRDRQSDSPLHF. The variable domain in full, with the rest retrieved from reference TRBV15 and TRBJ1-6, is DAMVIQNPRYQVTQFGKPVTLSCSQTLNHNVMYWYQQKSSQAPKLLFHYYDKDFNNEADTPDNFQSRRPNTSFCFLDIRSPGLGDTAMYLCATSRDRQSDSPLHFGNGTRLTVT.